The clone carrying this T cell receptor (beta chain) was detected many times. These data originate in a study of neurological immune-mediated disorders. Using its own MiXCR run on the 5' RACE reads, TCRdb lists one record per CDR3 protein. The sample shows 30,000 to 40,000 distinct CDR3 sequences, 7% to 8% of them seen only once. Germline CDR1 and CDR2: LNHNV and YYDKDF (reference sequence). V trimming: 5 bases; J trimming: 3 bases; junction bases outside the gene matches: 9. The CDR3 consists of 16 residues. Sequencing was carried out using PBMCs. J is TRBJ2-3 and V is TRBV15; 9 positions agree with TRBD2. The source is a woman aged 40-49 years in good health. DNA of the CDR3: TGTGCCACCAGCTCACTGCGGGGGGGCATGACAGATACGCAGTATTTT. It encodes CATSSLRGGMTDTQYF.